The rows below give T cell receptor beta chains drawn from one sample of a study of T cells after yellow fever vaccination. TCRdb redid the calling of the 5' RACE reads with MiXCR, one entry per CDR3 protein. Of around 600,000 distinct CDR3 sequences detected, around 12% appear once; the ten largest clones hold more than 12%. The specimen was PBMCs, collected on the day of the yellow fever booster vaccination. The receptors come from a man aged 30-40 years who received the YFV17D yellow fever vaccine. Both conserved end residues are part of each CDR3. Fields, in order: D gene, J gene, clone size, V gene, CDR3 DNA, CDR3 protein. A D gene is named only where the DNA matches it firmly. Clone sizes are given selectively: once, few, many, or a class where the clone is expanded.

D gene: -; J gene: TRBJ2-1; clone size: -; V gene: TRBV20-1; CDR3 DNA: TGCAGTGCTAGAGATGCGGCCCGGACTATACAACACAATGAGCAGTTCTTC; CDR3 protein: CSARDAARTIQHNEQFF
D gene: -; J gene: TRBJ2-7; clone size: -; V gene: TRBV20-1; CDR3 DNA: TGCAGTGCTAGCGGTGCGGGGTCCTACGAGCAGTACTTC; CDR3 protein: CSASGAGSYEQYF
D gene: -; J gene: TRBJ2-3; clone size: -; V gene: TRBV10-1; CDR3 DNA: TGCGCCAGTGCCCGACAGGGAGGGGCAGATACGCAGTATTTT; CDR3 protein: CASARQGGADTQYF
D gene: TRBD1; J gene: TRBJ2-7; clone size: many; V gene: TRBV4-2; CDR3 DNA: TGTGCCAGCAGCCAAGAGGGAAAAGGGACAGGGTCCTACGAGCAGTACTTC; CDR3 protein: CASSQEGKGTGSYEQYF
D gene: TRBD2; J gene: TRBJ2-5; clone size: few; V gene: TRBV11-2; CDR3 DNA: TGTGCCAGCAGAACCGGGACTAGCGGGATCCAAGAGACCCAGTACTTC; CDR3 protein: CASRTGTSGIQETQYF
D gene: -; J gene: TRBJ1-3; clone size: few; V gene: TRBV3-1; CDR3 DNA: TGTGCCAGCAGCCAAGATCCCAGCTCTGGAAACACCATATATTTT; CDR3 protein: CASSQDPSSGNTIYF
D gene: -; J gene: TRBJ2-1; clone size: -; V gene: TRBV18; CDR3 DNA: TGTGCCAGCTCACCAGCGGTGGGAGAAGGTGAGCAGTTCTTC; CDR3 protein: CASSPAVGEGEQFF
D gene: -; J gene: TRBJ2-7; clone size: few; V gene: TRBV9; CDR3 DNA: TGTGCCAGCAGCTCCAATGAGGGAGGCTACGAGCAGTACTTC; CDR3 protein: CASSSNEGGYEQYF
D gene: -; J gene: TRBJ1-4; clone size: -; V gene: TRBV6-5; CDR3 DNA: TGTGCCAGCAGTTACGTCAGGGGTGGTGAAAAACTGTTTTTT; CDR3 protein: CASSYVRGGEKLFF
D gene: TRBD2; J gene: TRBJ2-7; clone size: -; V gene: TRBV6-1; CDR3 DNA: TGTGCCAGCAGTCCGACTAGCGTCAACTACGAGCAGTACTTC; CDR3 protein: CASSPTSVNYEQYF
D gene: TRBD2; J gene: TRBJ2-7; clone size: few; V gene: TRBV7-2; CDR3 DNA: TGTGCCAGCAGCCGACTAGCGGGAGGTCCCGAGCAGTACTTC; CDR3 protein: CASSRLAGGPEQYF
D gene: -; J gene: TRBJ2-5; clone size: -; V gene: TRBV5-5; CDR3 DNA: TGTGCCAGCAGCTGGGGACAAAATAACCAAGAGACCCAGTACTTC; CDR3 protein: CASSWGQNNQETQYF
D gene: -; J gene: TRBJ2-5; clone size: -; V gene: TRBV7-2; CDR3 DNA: TGTGCCAGCAGCCCGGACAGATACCAAGAGACCCAGTACTTC; CDR3 protein: CASSPDRYQETQYF
D gene: -; J gene: TRBJ2-3; clone size: -; V gene: TRBV24-1; CDR3 DNA: TGTGCCACCAGTGATTTGACAGCAAGTATGACAGATACGCAGTATTTT; CDR3 protein: CATSDLTASMTDTQYF